The following is a TCR beta chain sequence with its context. This CDR3 contains 20 residues. The germline V gene encodes CDR1 DFQATT and CDR2 SNEGSKA (reference sequence). With V trimmed by 3 bases and J by 8 bases, 21 bases remained unmatched. These data come from a study of blood T cell repertoires in COVID-19. Study in general: Sites across the United States, Italy and Spain contributed samples from acute and convalescent COVID-19. From T cells, B-cell-depleted T cells, or PBMCs came the material, which was cDNA or gDNA.

Original processing notes: Researchers report that nucleated cell counts were estimated from reference gene primer amplification. Some clones are missing from TCRdb's copy, which holds only in-frame ones; the method was immunoSEQ multiplex PCR. V, J and clone size are those of that table, while D and trimming were read from the DNA. This sample yields some 45,000 clones, of which around 85% are seen a single time; 30% to 35% belongs to the top ten. Sequencing was carried out using peripheral blood. This sequence was found in a woman older than 75 with acute or convalescent COVID-19. The chain links TRBV20-1 to TRBJ2-1; 14 bases are a match to TRBD2. The CDR3 is CSASYQAGTSGRTGFHEQFF. In nucleotides, the CDR3 is TGCAGTGCTAGTTATCAAGCGGGGACTAGCGGGAGAACTGGATTCCATGAGCAGTTCTTC.